Detailed here is one TCR beta chain. Germline lookup yields CDR1 MNHEY and CDR2 SVGAGI. V gave up 2 bases and J gave up 3 bases; unmatched junction bases: 4. This CDR3 comprises 15 residues. Deep-level running was used for the assay. The authors distributed each subset's genomic DNA evenly over several immunoSEQ plates. Sorted-subset replicate PCRs used about 200 ng DNA, about 30,000 T cell genomes. Using immunoSEQ multiplex PCR, the repertoire was profiled, and TCRdb retains in-frame clones only, with some absent. The table has some 2.1 million clones, about 95% seen once. The sample belongs to a study of shared clonotypes between healthy human individuals. Naive CD8 populations comprised CD45RO-negative cells positively selected for CCR7, excluding terminally differentiated effector memory CD45RA+ cells.

The sequencing input was naive CD8+ T cells sorted from blood. The chain is built from TRBV6-5 and TRBJ1-2; 9 bases are a match to TRBD1. This sequence was found in a man aged 18 to 29 in good health. CDR3 region: CASSYGTGLDYGYTF. CDR3 nucleotides: TGTGCCAGCAGTTACGGGACAGGGCTAGACTATGGCTACACCTTC.